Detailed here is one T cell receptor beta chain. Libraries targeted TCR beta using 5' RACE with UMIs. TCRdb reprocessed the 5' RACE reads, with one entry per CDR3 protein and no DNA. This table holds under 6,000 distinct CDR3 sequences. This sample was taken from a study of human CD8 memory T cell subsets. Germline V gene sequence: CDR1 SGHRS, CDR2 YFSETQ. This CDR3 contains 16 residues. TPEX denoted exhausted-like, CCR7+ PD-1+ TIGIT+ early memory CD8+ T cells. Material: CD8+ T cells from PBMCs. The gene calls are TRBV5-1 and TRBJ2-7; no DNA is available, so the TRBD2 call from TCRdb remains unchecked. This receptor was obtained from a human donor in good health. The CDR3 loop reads CASSLALTSGRGEQYF. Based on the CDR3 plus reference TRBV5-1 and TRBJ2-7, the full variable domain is KAGVTQTPRYLIKTRGQQVTLSCSPISGHRSVSWYQQTPGQGLQFLFEYFSETQRNKGNFPGRFSGRQFSNSRSEMNVSTLELGDSALYLCASSLALTSGRGEQYFGPGTRLTVT.